The 6 T cell receptor beta chains listed next were all sequenced from one sample in a study of untreated major depressive disorder. Regarding the study as a whole: Compared with controls, depressed patients showed more TRBV05-01 (Vbeta 5.1) usage in CD4+ T cells.

Their recognized antigens are unknown. The assay was immunoSEQ multiplex PCR, and TCRdb's table has in-frame clones only and misses some. Of 25,000 to 30,000 clones listed, about nine tenths are singletons. Sequencing was done on a sample of CD4+ T cells from PBMCs. The receptors come from a woman younger than 45 with major depressive disorder.

V and J are TRBV2 and TRBJ2-3; D unresolved. CDR3 length: 11 residues. CDR1 is SNHLY, CDR2 FYNNEI, per germline. V lost 5 bases and J lost 6, with 6 bases in between. CDR3 sequence (DNA): TGTGCCAGCAGTAGATGGGATACGCAGTATTTT. Its protein product is CASSRWDTQYF. Full variable domain (missing parts from reference TRBV2 and TRBJ2-3): EPEVTQTPSHQVTQMGQEVILRCVPISNHLYFYWYRQILGQKVEFLVSFYNNEISEKSEIFDDQFSVERPDGSNFTLKIRSTKLEDSAMYFCASSRWDTQYFGPGTRLTVL.

The V gene is TRBV4-1, the J gene TRBJ1-3; D remains ambiguous. Germline V gene sequence: CDR1 MGHRA, CDR2 YSYEKL. With 0 bases removed from V and 2 bases from J, the gap between germline ends came to 8 bases. The CDR3 length is 15 residues. CDR3 sequence (DNA): TGCGCCAGCAGCCAAGATAGATTCACTGGAAACACCATATATTTT. Encoded protein: CASSQDRFTGNTIYF.

The chain has TRBV4-2 and TRBJ2-2; 15 bases agree with TRBD2. Germline-derived CDR1 and CDR2 are LGHNA and YNFKEQ. Trimming removed 4 bases from V and 2 bases from J; junction bases left unmatched: 11. CDR3 length: 20 residues. DNA for the CDR3: TGTGCCAGCAGCCGGACAGGGGGACTAGCGGGGGGACACAACACCGGGGAGCTGTTTTTT. Protein product: CASSRTGGLAGGHNTGELFF.

This chain joins TRBV4-1 and TRBJ2-7; 7 bases agree with TRBD1. The ends lost 3 bases at V and 0 bases at J; junction bases unmatched: 8. The CDR3 totals 16 residues. Germline V lookup: CDR1 MGHRA, CDR2 YSYEKL. CDR3 bases: TGCGCCAGCAGCCAGGCTTTCGGACAGGTCTCCTACGAGCAGTACTTC. Amino acid sequence: CASSQAFGQVSYEQYF.

This clone showed up just a few times. The chain joins TRBV28 to TRBJ2-7; perhaps TRBD1 as D (6 bases). Germline assignment: CDR1 MDHEN and CDR2 SYDVKM. V shed 3 bases and J shed 2 bases, with 14 bases lying between them. This CDR3 comprises 15 residues. Here the CDR3 reads CASSLGHWSTYEQYF. CDR3 coding DNA: TGTGCCAGCAGTTTGGGACACTGGTCGACCTACGAGCAGTACTTC.

This clone has a single count. This chain uses TRBV28 with TRBJ2-7, with D perhaps TRBD2 (7 bases). Germline loops: CDR1 MDHEN, CDR2 SYDVKM. V lost 7 bases and J lost 0, with 13 bases in between. CDR3 size: 14 residues. This CDR3 reads CASNRGGSSYEQYF. CDR3 nucleotides: TGTGCCAGCAATCGCGGGGGCAGCTCCTACGAGCAGTACTTC.